The 30 T cell receptor beta chains below come from one sample, sequenced in a study of T cells in Graves' hyperthyroidism and ophthalmopathy. TCR beta CDR3 regions were amplified from RNA transcripts. Using the HTBI primer set, a first-round RT-PCR was run on the TCR CDR3. TCRdb re-called the multiplex PCR reads through MiXCR, storing one row per CDR3 protein. The repertoire holds around 300,000 distinct CDR3 sequences, approximately 13% seen once, with 34% in the top ten. Sequencing was performed on blood. These receptors originate from a woman aged 40 to 50 with Graves' ophthalmopathy.

This clonotype appeared many times. This rearrangement joins TRBV5-5 to TRBJ1-2; D not resolved. The CDR3 sequence is 13 residues long. The V gene's germline CDR1 is SGHKS and CDR2 YYEKEE (reference sequence). Trimming shortened V by 0 bases and J by 7 bases, and 10 bases separated the two germline ends. Here the CDR3 DNA reads TGTGCCAGCAGCTTGGAAGTAATGGGTGGCTACACCTTC. Its translation is CASSLEVMGGYTF. Supplemented by reference TRBV5-5 and TRBJ1-2, the full variable domain reads DAGVTQSPTHLIKTRGQQVTLRCSPISGHKSVSWYQQVLGQGPQFIFQYYEKEERGRGNFPDRFSARQFPNYSSELNVNALLLGDSALYLCASSLEVMGGYTFGSGTRLTVV.

This clonotype has ten or more counts. This chain connects TRBV3-1 to TRBJ1-2, with D hard to call. V lost 0 bases, J lost 12 bases, and 14 bases lay in between. The CDR3 sequence is 13 residues long. CDR1 and CDR2 (germline): LGHDT, YNNKEL (reference sequence). In DNA, the CDR3 is TGTGCCAGCAGCCAAGATTCAGAAGGACGGAACACCTTC. Residues: CASSQDSEGRNTF.

About this clonotype: A junction end diverges from the germline sequence, so it may reflect a read error. The rearrangement uses TRBV2 and TRBJ1-1; no reliable D call. The V gene's germline CDR1 is SNHLY and CDR2 FYNNEI. The CDR3 covers 14 residues. As DNA, the CDR3 is TGTGCCGGCAGCCAAGATCTGGAGAGCACTGAAGCTTTCTTT. Its protein product is CAGSQDLESTEAFF.

This clonotype has more than one count but fewer than ten. The rearrangement links TRBV5-1 to TRBJ2-1; a weak D match, TRBD2 (5 bases). Trimming removed 3 bases at V and 7 bases at J, with 20 bases between. The V gene's germline CDR1 is SGHRS and CDR2 YFSETQ. This CDR3 contains 16 residues. CDR3 in DNA: TGCGCCAGCAGCTCCCAGACTATATCGATTAGAAATGAGCAGTTCTTC. Translating it yields CASSSQTISIRNEQFF.

Concerning this clonotype itself: This may arise from a read error, as a much more abundant clone is one base away. The rearrangement uses TRBV5-5 and TRBJ1-1, with D possibly being TRBD1 (6 bases). This CDR3 region has 13 residues. The germline V gene encodes CDR1 SGHKS and CDR2 YYEKEE (reference sequence). V was clipped by 6 bases and J by 5 bases, with 14 bases between them. The CDR3 region has the DNA TGTGCCAGCAACCGACACAGGGCTACTGAAGCTTTCTTT. This sequence encodes CASNRHRATEAFF. Together with reference TRBV5-5 and TRBJ1-1, the CDR3 gives the full variable domain: DAGVTQSPTHLIKTRGQQVTLRCSPISGHKSVSWYQQVLGQGPQFIFQYYEKEERGRGNFPDRFSARQFPNYSSELNVNALLLGDSALYLCASNRHRATEAFFGQGTRLTVV.

In regard to this clonotype: A single base separates this from a much larger clone, so it may be a read error. The chain uses TRBV12-3 or TRBV12-4 and TRBJ1-2; a possible D gene is TRBD1 (6 bases). The CDR3 has 13 amino acids. The CDR3: CASSFNRDYGCTF. In DNA form, the CDR3 reads TGTGCCAGCAGTTTTAACAGGGACTATGGCTGCACCTTC.

This clonotype was observed many times. CDR3 DNA: TGTGCCAGTACCTTAAGGTCGCACGGGAGCATGAACACTGAAGCTTTCTTT. This gives the protein CASTLRSHGSMNTEAFF. The chain has TRBV19 and TRBJ1-1; D gene unclear. The CDR3 length is 17 residues. Germline loops: CDR1 LNHDA, CDR2 SQIVND (reference sequence). Trimming stripped 7 bases from V and 0 bases from J, with 21 bases between.

This clonotype came up a few times. The chain has TRBV18 and TRBJ1-1; 7 nucleotides agree with TRBD1. With 1 base clipped from V and 4 bases from J, the junction kept 9 bases outside the gene matches. The CDR3 length is 16 residues. CDR1 KGHSH and CDR2 LQKENI come from the germline V gene. The CDR3 here is CASSPRLAGGGTEAFF. CDR3 nucleotides: TGTGCCAGCTCACCACGGTTAGCAGGGGGAGGCACTGAAGCTTTCTTT.

The sample holds many counts of this clonotype. V gene TRBV2 combines with J gene TRBJ2-3, with D perhaps TRBD1 (5 bases). CDR3 size: 15 residues. V shed 9 bases and J shed 0 bases, with 16 bases lying between them. Germline lookup yields CDR1 SNHLY and CDR2 FYNNEI. The CDR3 is CASMQGTLSTDTQYF. The CDR3 DNA follows: TGTGCCAGTATGCAGGGCACCCTTAGCACAGATACGCAGTATTTT.

This clonotype has ten or more counts. This chain links TRBV12-3 or TRBV12-4 with TRBJ2-1; D is uncertain. The V and J ends lost 5 bases and 8 bases respectively, with 13 bases between them. The CDR3 is 13 amino acids. The CDR3 nucleotides read TGTGCCAGCAGTAGACGGCAAAACGATGAGCAGTTCTTC. The encoded protein is CASSRRQNDEQFF.

This clonotype was observed many times. The chain is built from TRBV20-1 and TRBJ2-7; 7 bases align to TRBD2. CDR3 length: 15 amino acids. J lost 2 bases, V lost 1 base, and 8 bases had no gene match. The germline V gene has CDR1 DFQATT and CDR2 SNEGSKA (reference sequence). This CDR3 reads CSARALRGEAYEQYF. CDR3 DNA sequence: TGCAGTGCTAGAGCCCTTCGGGGGGAGGCCTACGAGCAGTACTTC.

This chain joins TRBV20-1 and TRBJ1-1; no reliable D call. Between the trimmed V and J ends, which lost 0 bases and 10 bases, there was a span of 18 bases. The germline V gene has CDR1 DFQATT and CDR2 SNEGSKA (reference sequence). The CDR3 extends over 14 amino acids. In DNA form, the CDR3 reads TGCAGTGCTAGAGATGTGTTCTCTCAACCGGGAGCTTTCTTT. Translated, it gives CSARDVFSQPGAFF.

This clonotype was observed a handful of times. This sequence joins TRBV3-1 and TRBJ2-3; 9 bases fit TRBD2. The germline CDR1 and CDR2 sequences are LGHDT and YNNKEL (reference sequence). The trim removed 0 bases at V and 6 bases at J, leaving 10 bases unmatched. This CDR3 is built from 17 residues. The CDR3 bases are TGTGCCAGCAGCCAAGAATACGCGGGAGGGCCAAAGGATACGCAGTATTTT. Residues: CASSQEYAGGPKDTQYF.

This clonotype was picked up a small number of times. The rearrangement joins TRBV28 to TRBJ2-7; possibly TRBD1 for D (6 bases). V lost 5 bases and J lost 7, with 21 bases in between. This CDR3 region has 15 residues. CDR1 and CDR2 (germline): MDHEN, SYDVKM. The CDR3 region is CASSPAGTSLVEQYF. The CDR3 DNA follows: TGTGCCAGCAGTCCCGCCGGGACATCCCTCGTTGAGCAGTACTTC.

The rearrangement links TRBV5-1 to TRBJ1-2; 8 nucleotides align to TRBD1. The CDR3 is made up of 12 amino acids. From germline, CDR1 is SGHRS and CDR2 YFSETQ. V shed 6 bases, J shed 7 bases, and the junction held 5 bases outside the gene matches. Here the CDR3 DNA reads TGCGCCAGCAAAGACAGGGGCAGTGGCTACACCTTC. Translation: CASKDRGSGYTF.

The rearrangement joins TRBV15 to TRBJ2-2; 8 bases fit TRBD1. Germline V gene data show CDR1 as LNHNV and CDR2 as YYDKDF (reference sequence). Trimming removed 5 bases from V and 5 bases from J; junction bases left unmatched: 7. CDR3 length: 15 amino acids. CDR3 nucleotide sequence: TGTGCCACCAGCGTATCGACAGGGGAGACCGGGGAGCTGTTTTTT. This gives the protein CATSVSTGETGELFF.

The J gene is TRBJ2-7, the V gene TRBV5-1; 10 positions agree with TRBD1. Unmatched junction bases numbered 10, after V lost 4 bases and J lost 3 bases. Per germline, CDR1 SGHRS and CDR2 YFSETQ. The CDR3 consists of 16 residues. CDR3 protein: CASSPGDRGVLYEQYF. In DNA, the CDR3 is TGCGCCAGCAGCCCCGGGGACAGGGGCGTCCTCTACGAGCAGTACTTC.

This clonotype was seen ten or more times. The rearrangement links TRBV19 to TRBJ1-2; D ambiguous. CDR1 is LNHDA and CDR2 is SQIVND in the germline V gene (reference sequence). This CDR3 region has 14 residues. With 2 bases removed from V and 2 bases from J, the gap between germline ends came to 9 bases. Here the CDR3 reads CASSIKAVNYGYTF. CDR3 bases: TGTGCCAGTAGTATAAAGGCCGTGAACTATGGCTACACCTTC.

The chain combines TRBV3-1 with TRBJ2-1, with 8 bases fitting TRBD2. V lost 2 bases to trimming and J lost 2 bases; unmatched junction nucleotides: 11. The CDR3 is made up of 18 amino acids. Germline loops: CDR1 LGHDT, CDR2 YNNKEL (reference sequence). The CDR3 DNA reads TGTGCCAGCAGCCAATTACCGGGACTAGAGTCGGCCTACAATGAGCAGTTCTTC. Amino acid sequence: CASSQLPGLESAYNEQFF.

This clonotype was seen many times. This rearrangement joins TRBV2 to TRBJ2-1; 9 nucleotides line up with TRBD2. This CDR3 has 19 amino acids. V was clipped by 6 bases and J by 8 bases; unmatched bases: 23. Germline loops: CDR1 SNHLY, CDR2 FYNNEI. The CDR3 DNA follows: TGTGCCAGCAGGGGGCCGGCGGGGGATGAGGCAGCGGGAGGAGATGAGCAGTTCTTC. Its translation is CASRGPAGDEAAGGDEQFF.

The chain couples TRBV13 to TRBJ2-2; D unclear. Between the trimmed V and J ends, which lost 4 bases and 2 bases, there was a span of 11 bases. This CDR3 region has 15 residues. CDR1 is PRHDT and CDR2 is FYEKMQ in the germline V gene (reference sequence). The CDR3: CASSSLRTNTGELFF. CDR3 coding DNA: TGTGCCAGCAGCTCTCTCCGGACCAACACCGGGGAGCTGTTTTTT.

This clonotype was counted only a few times. The rearrangement links TRBV9 to TRBJ2-4; possibly TRBD1 for D (6 bases). The germline V and J ends were trimmed by 0 bases and 2 bases, with 12 bases remaining between them. The CDR3 is 16 amino acids. Germline CDR1 is SGDLS and CDR2 is YYNGEE. In DNA, the CDR3 is TGTGCCAGCAGCGTAGACAGGCAGGGGACCAAAAACATTCAGTACTTC. Its translation is CASSVDRQGTKNIQYF.

The chain joins TRBV7-2 to TRBJ2-2, with D perhaps matching TRBD2 (5 bases). Germline CDR1 SGHTA, CDR2 FQGNSA. Trimming took 1 base from V and 14 from J, leaving 17 bases between them. CDR3 length: 14 amino acids. In DNA form, the CDR3 reads TGTGCCAGCAGCTTAGAACGGGATCTAGGGAGCCTGTTTTTT. Its translation: CASSLERDLGSLFF.

J is TRBJ1-4 and V is TRBV5-1, with 8 bases identical to TRBD1. V was pared by 0 bases and J by 6 bases, with 1 base of the junction left unmatched. The germline V gene has CDR1 SGHRS and CDR2 YFSETQ. The CDR3 loop spans 14 amino acids. The CDR3 loop reads CASSLEQGDEKLFF. CDR3 DNA sequence: TGCGCCAGCAGCTTGGAACAGGGGGATGAAAAACTGTTTTTT.

This clonotype came up a few times. The chain employs TRBV19 and TRBJ2-1; 12 nucleotides agree with TRBD2. Germline values: CDR1 LNHDA, CDR2 SQIVND (reference sequence). This CDR3 is built from 15 residues. Unmatched junction bases numbered 8, after V lost 3 bases and J lost 11 bases. The CDR3, as DNA: TGTGCCAGTAGTATGGGACTAGCGGGCCGGGTCAAGCAGTTCTTC. Translating gives CASSMGLAGRVKQFF.

There are a few counts of this clonotype. The rearrangement links TRBV10-3 to TRBJ1-5, with D unclear. CDR3 length equals 13 residues. V was pared by 3 bases and J by 4 bases, with 7 bases between. Germline loops: CDR1 ENHRY, CDR2 SYGVKD. The CDR3 coding sequence is TGTGCCATCAGTGACTGGGGTAATCAGCCCCAGCATTTT. Protein sequence: CAISDWGNQPQHF.

This clonotype has ten or more counts. The chain links TRBV27 to TRBJ2-2; unclear D gene. Germline assignment: CDR1 MNHEY and CDR2 SMNVEV (reference sequence). V was shortened by 2 bases and J by 4 bases, with 11 bases between the two germline ends. CDR3 length: 15 amino acids. The CDR3 sequence is CASSLVQPFTGELFF. DNA of the CDR3: TGTGCCAGCAGTTTAGTACAGCCCTTCACCGGGGAGCTGTTTTTT.

This sequence joins TRBV5-4 and TRBJ2-3; tentative D call: TRBD2 (7 bases). Looked up from germline, CDR1 is SGHNT and CDR2 is YYREEE (reference sequence). The CDR3 consists of 15 residues. The V end was cut by 5 bases, the J end by 4 bases, with 17 bases between. The CDR3, as DNA: TGTGCCAGCAGGGGGGCCCTAGCGGCGTCAGATACGCAGTATTTT. It specifies CASRGALAASDTQYF.

This clonotype was observed a few times. The chain combines TRBV19 with TRBJ2-1, with D perhaps matching TRBD1 or TRBD2 (5 bases each). The V gene's germline CDR1 is LNHDA and CDR2 SQIVND (reference sequence). Trimming took 9 bases from V and 1 from J, leaving 16 bases between them. This CDR3 has 15 amino acids. CDR3 coding DNA: TGTGCCAGCACCAATGTTGGGGGTTCCTACAATGAGCAGTTCTTC. As protein: CASTNVGGSYNEQFF.

This clonotype occurred many times. The rearrangement joins TRBV7-9 to TRBJ2-7; D gene uncertain. CDR1 and CDR2 from the germline V gene are SEHNR and FQNEAQ (reference sequence). This CDR3 spans 13 amino acids. Trimming shortened V by 5 bases and J by 5 bases, and 13 bases separated the two germline ends. The chain's CDR3 is CASSHEVGHEQYF. The DNA of the CDR3 is TGTGCCAGCAGCCATGAGGTTGGTCACGAGCAGTACTTC.